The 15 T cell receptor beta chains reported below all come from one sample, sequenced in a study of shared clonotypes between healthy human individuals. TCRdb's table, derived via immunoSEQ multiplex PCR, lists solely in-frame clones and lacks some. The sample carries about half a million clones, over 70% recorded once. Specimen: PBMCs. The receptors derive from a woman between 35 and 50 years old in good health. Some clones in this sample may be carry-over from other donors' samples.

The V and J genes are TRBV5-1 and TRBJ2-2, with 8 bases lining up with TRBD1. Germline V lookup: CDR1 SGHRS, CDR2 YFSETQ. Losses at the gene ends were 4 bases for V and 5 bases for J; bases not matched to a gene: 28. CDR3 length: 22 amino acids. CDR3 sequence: CASSSRRRETGAIVGWTGELFF. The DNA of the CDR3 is TGCGCCAGCAGCAGCCGACGCCGGGAGACAGGGGCAATTGTCGGTTGGACCGGGGAGCTGTTTTTT.

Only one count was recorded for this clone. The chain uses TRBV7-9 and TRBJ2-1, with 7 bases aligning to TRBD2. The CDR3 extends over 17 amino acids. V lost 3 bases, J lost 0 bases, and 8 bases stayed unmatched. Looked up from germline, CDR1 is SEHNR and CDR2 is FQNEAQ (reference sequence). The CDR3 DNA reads TGTGCCAGCAGCTTCAGTCGGGGGGAGAGCTCCTACAATGAGCAGTTCTTC. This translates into CASSFSRGESSYNEQFF.

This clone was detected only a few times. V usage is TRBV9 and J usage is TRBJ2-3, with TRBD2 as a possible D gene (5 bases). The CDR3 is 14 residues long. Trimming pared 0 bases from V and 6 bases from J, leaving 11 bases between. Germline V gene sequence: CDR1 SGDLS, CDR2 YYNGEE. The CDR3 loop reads CASSVDGNGDTQYF. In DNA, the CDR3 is TGTGCCAGCAGCGTAGACGGGAACGGCGATACGCAGTATTTT.

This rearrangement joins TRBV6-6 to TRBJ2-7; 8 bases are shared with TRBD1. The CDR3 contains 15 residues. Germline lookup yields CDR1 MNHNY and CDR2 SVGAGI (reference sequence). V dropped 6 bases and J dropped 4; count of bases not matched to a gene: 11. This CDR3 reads CASSRPQQGGYEQYF. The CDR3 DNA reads TGTGCCAGCAGCCGACCCCAACAGGGGGGATACGAGCAGTACTTC.

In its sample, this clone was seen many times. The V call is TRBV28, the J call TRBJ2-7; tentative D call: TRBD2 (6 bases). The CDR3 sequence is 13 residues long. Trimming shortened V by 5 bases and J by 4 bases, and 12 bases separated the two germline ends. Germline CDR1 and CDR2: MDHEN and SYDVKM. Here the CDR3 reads CASSPGSLYEQYF. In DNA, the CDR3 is TGTGCCAGCAGTCCCGGGAGCTTGTACGAGCAGTACTTC.

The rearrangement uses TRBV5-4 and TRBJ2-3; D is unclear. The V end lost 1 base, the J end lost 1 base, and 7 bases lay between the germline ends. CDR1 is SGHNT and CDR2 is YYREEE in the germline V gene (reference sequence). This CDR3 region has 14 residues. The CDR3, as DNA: TGTGCCAGCAGCTTGAATGGACGCACAGATACGCAGTATTTT. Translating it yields CASSLNGRTDTQYF. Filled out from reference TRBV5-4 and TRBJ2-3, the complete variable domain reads ETGVTQSPTHLIKTRGQQVTLRCSSQSGHNTVSWYQQALGQGPQFIFQYYREEENGRGNFPPRFSGLQFPNYSSELNVNALELDDSALYLCASSLNGRTDTQYFGPGTRLTVL.

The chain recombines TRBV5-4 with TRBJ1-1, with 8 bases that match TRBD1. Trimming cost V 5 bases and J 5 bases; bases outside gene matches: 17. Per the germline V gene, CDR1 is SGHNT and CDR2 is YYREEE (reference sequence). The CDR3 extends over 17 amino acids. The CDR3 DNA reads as TGTGCCAGCAGTTCAAACCGGGCAGGGGGCGCCGAGACTGAAGCTTTCTTT. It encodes CASSSNRAGGAETEAFF.

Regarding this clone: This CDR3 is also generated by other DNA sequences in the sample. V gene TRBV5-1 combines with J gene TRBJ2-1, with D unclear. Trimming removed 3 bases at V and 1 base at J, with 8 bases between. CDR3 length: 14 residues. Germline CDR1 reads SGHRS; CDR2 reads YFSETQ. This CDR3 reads CASSSGLSYNEQFF. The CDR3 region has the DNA TGCGCCAGCAGCTCGGGTTTATCCTACAATGAGCAGTTCTTC.

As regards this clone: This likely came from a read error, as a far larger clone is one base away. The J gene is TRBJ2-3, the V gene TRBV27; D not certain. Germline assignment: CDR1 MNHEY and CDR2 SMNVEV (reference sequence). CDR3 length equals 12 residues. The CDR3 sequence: CDSSPSTDTQYF. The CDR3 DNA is TGTGACAGCAGTCCTTCGACAGATACGCAGTATTTT.

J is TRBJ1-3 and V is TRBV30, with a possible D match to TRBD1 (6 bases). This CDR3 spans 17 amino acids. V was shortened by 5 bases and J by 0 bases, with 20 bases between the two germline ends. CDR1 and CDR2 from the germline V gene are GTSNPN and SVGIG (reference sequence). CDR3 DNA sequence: TGTGCCTGGCGTACCCCCGGACAGTCCGGCTCTGGAAACACCATATATTTT. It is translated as CAWRTPGQSGSGNTIYF.

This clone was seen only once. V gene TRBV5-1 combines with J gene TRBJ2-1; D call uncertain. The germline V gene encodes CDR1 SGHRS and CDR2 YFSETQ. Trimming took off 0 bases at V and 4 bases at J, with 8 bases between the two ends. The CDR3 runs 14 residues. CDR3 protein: CASSLDGVYNEQFF. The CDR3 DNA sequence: TGCGCCAGCAGCTTGGATGGCGTGTACAATGAGCAGTTCTTC.

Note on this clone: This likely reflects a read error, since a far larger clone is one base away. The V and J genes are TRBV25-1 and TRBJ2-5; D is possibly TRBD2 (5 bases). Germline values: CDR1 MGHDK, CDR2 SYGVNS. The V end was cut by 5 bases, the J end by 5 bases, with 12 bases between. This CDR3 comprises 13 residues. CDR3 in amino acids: CASSWRGLETQYF. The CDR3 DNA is TGTGCCAGCAGTTGGCGCGGGCTTGAGACCCAGTACTTC.

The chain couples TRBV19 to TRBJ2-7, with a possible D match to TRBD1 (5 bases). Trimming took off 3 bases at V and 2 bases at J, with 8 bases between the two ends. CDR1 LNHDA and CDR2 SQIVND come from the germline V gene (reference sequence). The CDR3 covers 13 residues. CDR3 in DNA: TGTGCCAGTAGTATTGGACACCCCTACGAGCAGTACTTC. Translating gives CASSIGHPYEQYF.

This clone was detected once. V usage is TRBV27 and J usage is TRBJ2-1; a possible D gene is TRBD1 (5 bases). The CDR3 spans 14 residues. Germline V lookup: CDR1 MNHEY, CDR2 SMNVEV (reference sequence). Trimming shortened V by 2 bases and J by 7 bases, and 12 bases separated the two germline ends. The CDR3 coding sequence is TGTGCCAGCAGTTTAGTGTTAGGGGAAAATGAGCAGTTCTTC. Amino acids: CASSLVLGENEQFF.

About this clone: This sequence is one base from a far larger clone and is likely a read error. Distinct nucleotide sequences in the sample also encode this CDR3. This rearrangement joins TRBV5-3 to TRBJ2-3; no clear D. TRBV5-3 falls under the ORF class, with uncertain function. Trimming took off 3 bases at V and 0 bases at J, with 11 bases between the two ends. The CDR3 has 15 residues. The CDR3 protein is CARSSGRASTDTQYF. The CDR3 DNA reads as TGTGCCAGAAGCTCCGGCAGAGCAAGCACAGATACGCAGTATTTT.